The present entry profiles one T cell receptor (beta chain) with its context. Its target is unknown. The entry originates in a study of blood T cells in healthy people across ages. A second PCR of about 7 to 12 cycles used a sample-barcoded 5' primer and a J-beta primer mix. TCRdb re-called the 5' RACE reads through MiXCR, storing one row per CDR3 protein. This table has some 1.7 million distinct CDR3 sequences, 28% appearing once. There are 13 residues in the CDR3. The germline V gene encodes CDR1 MGHDK and CDR2 SYGVNS. Study-wide results and limits: Naive T cell percentage and TCR beta diversity correlated strongly.

The clonotype was recovered from a woman aged 25-40 years in good health. The chain combines TRBV25-1 with TRBJ2-5; D is ambiguous. The better agreement between TRBJ2-7 and the DNA end casts doubt on the J call. Sequenced sample: blood. The CDR3, as DNA: TGTGCCAGCAGTCTTACGGATGAATACGAGCAGTACTTC. Its translation is CASSLTDEYEQYF.